This T cell receptor (beta chain) was obtained from a study of cytomegalovirus exposure and HLA in healthy donors. This clone occurred a few times. The antigen remains unidentified. The germline gives CDR1 MDHEN, CDR2 SYDVKM. This CDR3 contains 12 residues. Unmatched junction bases numbered 6, after V lost 6 bases and J lost 8 bases. Study-level points and caveats: Most TCR beta V segments were productive about 87% or about 30% of the time in an earlier analysis. The majority of TCR sequences were rare, yet some public TCRs appeared in many donors. Most CMV-associated TCR beta chains appeared HLA-restricted in a later analysis.

The PCR ran on 60 Vbeta and 13 Jbeta primers. Repertoires were generated with immunoSEQ multiplex PCR, while TCRdb's copy carries only in-frame clones and drops some. The table shows approximately 190,000 clones, with approximately 80% occurring only once. The genes are TRBV28 and TRBJ1-2; 7 nucleotides match TRBD1. What was sequenced was PBMCs. The receptor was derived from a woman younger than 45 in good health and CMV-seropositive. The CDR3: CASRIQGQGYTF. CDR3 coding DNA: TGTGCCAGCAGAATACAGGGGCAAGGCTACACCTTC.